The entry that follows covers one TCR beta chain sequence. Antigen: not known. This sample stems from a study of cytomegalovirus exposure and HLA in healthy donors. Whole-study findings and limits: Equally common other TCR beta chains were less clonally expanded than HLA-associated ones, a later analysis found. For most TCR beta V segments, an earlier analysis put the productive rate at about 90% or about 30% of the time. Trimming of TCR beta V- and J-genes showed a link, identified in a later analysis, to a missense DCLRE1C variant.

The ends lost 3 bases at V and 3 bases at J; junction bases unmatched: 4. This CDR3 region has 15 residues. Per germline, CDR1 MRHNA and CDR2 SNTAGT. The PCR used 60 Vbeta and 13 Jbeta primers. Data came from immunoSEQ multiplex PCR; TCRdb stores just in-frame clones and leaves some out. The sample carries around 130,000 clones, around 83% recorded once. The chain couples TRBV6-4 to TRBJ2-3; 9 bases agree with TRBD2. This receptor was obtained from a woman aged 18-35 years in good health and CMV-seropositive. Sequencing was carried out using PBMCs. Here the CDR3 DNA reads TGTGCCAGCAGTGAAGGGGCGGGGGGGACAGATACGCAGTATTTT. As protein: CASSEGAGGTDTQYF.